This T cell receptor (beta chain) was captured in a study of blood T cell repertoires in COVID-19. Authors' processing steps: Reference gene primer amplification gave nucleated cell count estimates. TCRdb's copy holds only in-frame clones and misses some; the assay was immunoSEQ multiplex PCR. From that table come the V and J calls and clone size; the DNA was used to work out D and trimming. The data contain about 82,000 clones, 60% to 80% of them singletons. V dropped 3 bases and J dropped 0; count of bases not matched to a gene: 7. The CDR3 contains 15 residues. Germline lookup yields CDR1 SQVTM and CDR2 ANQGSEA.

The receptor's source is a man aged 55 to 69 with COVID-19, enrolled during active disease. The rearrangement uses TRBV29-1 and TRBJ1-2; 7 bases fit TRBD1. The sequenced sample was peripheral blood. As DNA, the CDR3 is TGCAGCGTTGAGGGACAGATAACCTCTAACTATGGCTACACCTTC. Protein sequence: CSVEGQITSNYGYTF.